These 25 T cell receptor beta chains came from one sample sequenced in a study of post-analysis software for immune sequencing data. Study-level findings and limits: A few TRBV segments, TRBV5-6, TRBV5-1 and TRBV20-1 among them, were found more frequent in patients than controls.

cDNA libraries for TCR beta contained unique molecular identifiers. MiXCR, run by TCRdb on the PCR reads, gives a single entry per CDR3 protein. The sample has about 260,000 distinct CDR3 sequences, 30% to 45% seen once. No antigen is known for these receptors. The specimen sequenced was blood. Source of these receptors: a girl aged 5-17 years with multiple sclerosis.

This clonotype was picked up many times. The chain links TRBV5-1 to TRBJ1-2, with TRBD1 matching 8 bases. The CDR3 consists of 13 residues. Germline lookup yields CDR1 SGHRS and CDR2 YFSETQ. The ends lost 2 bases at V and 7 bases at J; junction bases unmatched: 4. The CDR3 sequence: CASSFQGAGGYTF. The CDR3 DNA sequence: TGCGCCAGCAGCTTTCAGGGGGCAGGTGGCTACACCTTC.

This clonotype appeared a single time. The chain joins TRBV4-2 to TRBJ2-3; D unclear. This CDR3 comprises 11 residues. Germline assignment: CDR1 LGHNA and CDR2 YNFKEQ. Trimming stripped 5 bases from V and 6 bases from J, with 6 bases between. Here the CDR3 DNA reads TGTGCCAGCAGCTCCCCCGATACGCAGTATTTT. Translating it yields CASSSPDTQYF.

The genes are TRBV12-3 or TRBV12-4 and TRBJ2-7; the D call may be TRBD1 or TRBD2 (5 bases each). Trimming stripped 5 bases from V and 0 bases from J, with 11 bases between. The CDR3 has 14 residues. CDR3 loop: CASSPLGASYEQYF. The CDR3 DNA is TGTGCCAGCAGTCCCCTCGGGGCCTCCTACGAGCAGTACTTC.

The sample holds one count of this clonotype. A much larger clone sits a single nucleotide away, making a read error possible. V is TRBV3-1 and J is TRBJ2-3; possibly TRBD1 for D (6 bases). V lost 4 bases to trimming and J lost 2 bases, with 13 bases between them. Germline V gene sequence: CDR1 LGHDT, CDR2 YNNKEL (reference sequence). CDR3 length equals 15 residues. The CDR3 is CASSPLGQPTDTQYF. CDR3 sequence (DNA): TGTGCCAGCAGCCCGTTGGGACAACCCACAGATACGCAGTATTTT.

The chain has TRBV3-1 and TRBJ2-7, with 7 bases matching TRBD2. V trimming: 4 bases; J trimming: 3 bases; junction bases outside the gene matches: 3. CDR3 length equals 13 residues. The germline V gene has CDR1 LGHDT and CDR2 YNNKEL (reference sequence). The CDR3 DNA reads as TGTGCCAGCAGCCGGGCGGGAGTCTACGAGCAGTACTTC. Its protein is CASSRAGVYEQYF.

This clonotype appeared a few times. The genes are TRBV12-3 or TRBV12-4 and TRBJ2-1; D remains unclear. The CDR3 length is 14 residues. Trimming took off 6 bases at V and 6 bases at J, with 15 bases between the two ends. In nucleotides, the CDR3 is TGTGCCAGCAGCCGTCCTGGGCGAGGCAATGAGCAGTTCTTC. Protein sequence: CASSRPGRGNEQFF.

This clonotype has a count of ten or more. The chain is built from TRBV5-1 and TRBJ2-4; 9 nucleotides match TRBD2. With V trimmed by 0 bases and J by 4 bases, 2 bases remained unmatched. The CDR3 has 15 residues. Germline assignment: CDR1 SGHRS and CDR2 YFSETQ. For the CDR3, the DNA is TGCGCCAGCAGCTTGGGTAGCGGGGGAAAAAACATTCAGTACTTC. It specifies CASSLGSGGKNIQYF.

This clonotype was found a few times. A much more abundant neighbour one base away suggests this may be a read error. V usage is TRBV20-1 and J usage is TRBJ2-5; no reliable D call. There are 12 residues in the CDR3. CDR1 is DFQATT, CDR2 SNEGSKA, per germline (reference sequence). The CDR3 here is CSRLGDQGTQYF. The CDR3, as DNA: TGCAGCCGCCTCGGAGACCAAGGGACCCAGTACTTC.

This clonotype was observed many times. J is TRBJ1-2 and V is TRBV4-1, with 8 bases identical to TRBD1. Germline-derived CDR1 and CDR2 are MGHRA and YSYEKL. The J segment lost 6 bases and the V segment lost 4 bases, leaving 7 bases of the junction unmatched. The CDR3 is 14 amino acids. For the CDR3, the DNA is TGCGCCAGCAGCCTCGAGAACAGGGGGAATGGCTACACCTTC. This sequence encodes CASSLENRGNGYTF.

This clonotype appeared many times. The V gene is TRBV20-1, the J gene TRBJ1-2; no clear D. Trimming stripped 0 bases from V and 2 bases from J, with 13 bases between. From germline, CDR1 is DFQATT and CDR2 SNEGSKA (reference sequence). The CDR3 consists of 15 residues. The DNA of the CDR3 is TGCAGTGCTAGAGAACGCGGCGGCCACAACTATGGCTACACCTTC. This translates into CSARERGGHNYGYTF.

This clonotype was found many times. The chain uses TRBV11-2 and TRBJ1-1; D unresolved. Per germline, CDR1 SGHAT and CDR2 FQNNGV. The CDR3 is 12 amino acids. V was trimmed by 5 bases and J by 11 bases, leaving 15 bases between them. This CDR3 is CASSIAGRGAFF. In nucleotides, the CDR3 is TGTGCCAGCAGCATCGCCGGACGAGGGGCTTTCTTT. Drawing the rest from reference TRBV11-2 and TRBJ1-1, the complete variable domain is EAGVAQSPRYKIIEKRQSVAFWCNPISGHATLYWYQQILGQGPKLLIQFQNNGVVDDSQLPKDRFSAERLKGVDSTLKIQPAKLEDSAVYLCASSIAGRGAFFGQGTRLTVV.

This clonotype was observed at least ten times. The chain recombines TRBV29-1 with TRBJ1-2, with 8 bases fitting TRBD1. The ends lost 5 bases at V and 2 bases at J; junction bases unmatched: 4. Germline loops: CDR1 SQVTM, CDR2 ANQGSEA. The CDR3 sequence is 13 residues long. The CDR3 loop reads CSVSRDRNYGYTF. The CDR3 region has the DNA TGCAGCGTTTCTAGGGACAGGAACTATGGCTACACCTTC. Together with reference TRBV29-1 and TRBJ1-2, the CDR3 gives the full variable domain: SAVISQKPSRDICQRGTSLTIQCQVDSQVTMMFWYRQQPGQSLTLIATANQGSEATYESGFVIDKFPISRPNLTFSTLTVSNMSPEDSSIYLCSVSRDRNYGYTFGSGTRLTVV.

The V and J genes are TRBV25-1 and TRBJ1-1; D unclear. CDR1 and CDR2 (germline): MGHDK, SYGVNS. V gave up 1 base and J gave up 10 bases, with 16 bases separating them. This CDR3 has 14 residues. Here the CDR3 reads CASSESGGRTVAFF. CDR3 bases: TGTGCCAGCAGTGAATCTGGAGGGAGGACGGTAGCTTTCTTT.

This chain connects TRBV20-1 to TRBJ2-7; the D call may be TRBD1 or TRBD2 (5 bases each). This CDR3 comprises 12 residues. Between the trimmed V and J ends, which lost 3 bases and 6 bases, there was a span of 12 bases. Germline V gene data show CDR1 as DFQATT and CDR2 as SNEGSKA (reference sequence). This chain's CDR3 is CSASPRGTEQYF. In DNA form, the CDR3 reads TGCAGTGCTAGTCCTCGGGGCACCGAGCAGTACTTC.

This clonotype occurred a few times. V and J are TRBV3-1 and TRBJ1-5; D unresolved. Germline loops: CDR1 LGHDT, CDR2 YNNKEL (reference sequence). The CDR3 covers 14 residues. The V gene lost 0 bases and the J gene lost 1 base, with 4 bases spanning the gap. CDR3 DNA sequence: TGTGCCAGCAGCCAAGATTTGAGCAATCAGCCCCAGCATTTT. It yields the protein CASSQDLSNQPQHF.

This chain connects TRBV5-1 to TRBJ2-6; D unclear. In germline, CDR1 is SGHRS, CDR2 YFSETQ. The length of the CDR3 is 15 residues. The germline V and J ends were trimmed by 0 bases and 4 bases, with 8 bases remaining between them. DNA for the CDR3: TGCGCCAGCAGCTTGGGGCCGTTGGGGGCCAACGTCCTGACTTTC. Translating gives CASSLGPLGANVLTF.

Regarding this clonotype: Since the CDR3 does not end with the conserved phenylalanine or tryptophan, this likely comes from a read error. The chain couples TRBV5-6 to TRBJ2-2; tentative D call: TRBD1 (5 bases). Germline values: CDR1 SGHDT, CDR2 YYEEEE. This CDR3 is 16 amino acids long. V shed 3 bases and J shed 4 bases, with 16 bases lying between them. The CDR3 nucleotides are TGTGCCAGCAGCTCCAAATTCAGGGCGGCCACCGGGGAGCTGTTTTCT. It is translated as CASSSKFRAATGELFS.

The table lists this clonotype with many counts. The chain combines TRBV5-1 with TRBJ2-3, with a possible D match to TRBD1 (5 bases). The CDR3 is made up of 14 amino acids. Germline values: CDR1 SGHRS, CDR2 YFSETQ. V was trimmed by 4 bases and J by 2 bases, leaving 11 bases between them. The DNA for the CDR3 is TGCGCCAGCAGCGACTTGGGGCACACAGATACGCAGTATTTT. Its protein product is CASSDLGHTDTQYF.

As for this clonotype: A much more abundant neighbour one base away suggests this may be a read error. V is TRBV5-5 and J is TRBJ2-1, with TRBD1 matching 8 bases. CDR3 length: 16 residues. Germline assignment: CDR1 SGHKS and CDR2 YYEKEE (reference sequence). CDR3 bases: TGTGCCAGCAGCACGGGACAGGCGGGATCCTACAATGAGCGGTTCTTC. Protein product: CASSTGQAGSYNERFF.

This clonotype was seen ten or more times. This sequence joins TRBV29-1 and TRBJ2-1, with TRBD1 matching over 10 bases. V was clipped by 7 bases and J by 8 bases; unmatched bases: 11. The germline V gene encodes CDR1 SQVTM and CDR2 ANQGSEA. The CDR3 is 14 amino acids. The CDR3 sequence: CSAFRDRGFDEQFF. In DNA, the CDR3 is TGCAGCGCTTTCCGGGACAGGGGCTTCGATGAGCAGTTCTTC.

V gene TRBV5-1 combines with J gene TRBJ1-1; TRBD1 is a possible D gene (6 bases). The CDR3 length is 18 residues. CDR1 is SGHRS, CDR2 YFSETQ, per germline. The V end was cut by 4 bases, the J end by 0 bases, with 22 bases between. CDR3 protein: CASSIRGGPPIMNTEAFF. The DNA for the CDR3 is TGCGCCAGCAGCATCCGGGGGGGGCCCCCCATAATGAACACTGAAGCTTTCTTT.

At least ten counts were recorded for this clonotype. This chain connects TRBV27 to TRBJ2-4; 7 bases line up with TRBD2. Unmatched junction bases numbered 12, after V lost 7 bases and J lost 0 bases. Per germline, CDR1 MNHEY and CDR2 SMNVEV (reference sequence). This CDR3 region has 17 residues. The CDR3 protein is CASTRTRDYLAKNIQYF. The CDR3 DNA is TGTGCCAGCACCCGGACTCGGGACTACCTAGCCAAAAACATTCAGTACTTC.

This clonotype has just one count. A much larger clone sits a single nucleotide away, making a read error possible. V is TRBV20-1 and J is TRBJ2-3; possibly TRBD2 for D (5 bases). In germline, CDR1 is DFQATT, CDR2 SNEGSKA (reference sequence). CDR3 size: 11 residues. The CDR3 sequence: CGARDTDTQYF. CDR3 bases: TGCGGTGCTCGGGACACAGATACGCAGTATTTT.

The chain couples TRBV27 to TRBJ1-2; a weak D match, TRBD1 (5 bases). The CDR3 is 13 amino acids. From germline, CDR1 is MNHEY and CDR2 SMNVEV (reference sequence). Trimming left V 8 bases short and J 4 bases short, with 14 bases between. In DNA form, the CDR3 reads TGTGCCAGCGCTCCCGGGACTGCCTATGGCTACACCTTC. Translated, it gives CASAPGTAYGYTF.

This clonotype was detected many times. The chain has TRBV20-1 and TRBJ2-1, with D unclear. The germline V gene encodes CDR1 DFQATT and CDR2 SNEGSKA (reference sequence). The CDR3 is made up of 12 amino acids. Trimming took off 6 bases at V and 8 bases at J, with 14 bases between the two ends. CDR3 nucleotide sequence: TGCAGTGCCCCAGGATCCCGCGATGAGCAGTTCTTC. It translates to CSAPGSRDEQFF.